What follows are 32 T cell receptor beta chains derived from one specimen sequenced in a study of shared clonotypes between healthy human individuals. Sequencing was performed with immunoSEQ multiplex PCR; in TCRdb, only in-frame clones are kept and a portion is missing. The sample yields approximately 640,000 clones, roughly 78% seen once. Sequencing used memory CD4+ T cells sorted from blood. Noted subset: CD45RA-negative fraction. The receptors come from a woman aged 25 to 39 in good health.

The sample holds a few counts of this clone. This chain links TRBV25-1 with TRBJ2-7, with D unclear. This CDR3 contains 10 residues. Germline-derived CDR1 and CDR2 are MGHDK and SYGVNS. Trimming stripped 6 bases from V and 3 bases from J, with 3 bases between. CDR3 sequence reads: CASSLYEQYF. The CDR3 DNA follows: TGTGCCAGCAGCCTCTACGAGCAGTACTTC.

This clone has a count of ten or more. Other nucleotide sequences from this sample produce the same CDR3. This chain links TRBV25-1 with TRBJ2-1; 12 nucleotides line up with TRBD2. CDR1 and CDR2 (germline): MGHDK, SYGVNS. CDR3 length equals 18 residues. V dropped 4 bases and J dropped 4; count of bases not matched to a gene: 11. CDR3 coding DNA: TGTGCCAGCAGTGCAGAGAGACTAGCGGGAGTAAAGTACAATGAGCAGTTCTTC. Its protein product is CASSAERLAGVKYNEQFF.

This clone appeared a few times. CDR3 DNA sequence: TGTGCCAGCAGTTTAGGAATGTACTTC. Translating gives CASSLGMYF. The gene calls are TRBV5-8 and TRBJ2-7, with unresolved D. Germline CDR1 SGHTS, CDR2 YDEGEE. This CDR3 region has 9 residues. Trimming removed 5 bases at V and 12 bases at J, with 9 bases between. Based on the CDR3 plus reference TRBV5-8 and TRBJ2-7, the full variable domain is EAGVTQSPTHLIKTRGQQATLRCSPISGHTSVYWYQQALGLGLQFLLWYDEGEERNRGNFPPRFSGRQFPNYSSELNVNALELEDSALYLCASSLGMYFGPGTRLTVT.

A few counts support this clone. The chain uses TRBV11-2 and TRBJ2-7; 7 bases are shared with TRBD2. Per germline, CDR1 SGHAT and CDR2 FQNNGV. Trimming cost V 2 bases and J 2 bases; bases outside gene matches: 3. CDR3 length: 14 residues. In DNA form, the CDR3 reads TGTGCCAGCAGCTTACAGCGGGATACCTACGAGCAGTACTTC. It yields the protein CASSLQRDTYEQYF.

The chain combines TRBV19 with TRBJ2-7; a possible D gene is TRBD2 (6 bases). The CDR3 runs 15 residues. CDR1 LNHDA and CDR2 SQIVND come from the germline V gene (reference sequence). The V gene lost 8 bases and the J gene lost 3 bases, with 20 bases spanning the gap. CDR3 sequence: CASGVAGFSGYEQYF. Written as DNA, the CDR3 is TGTGCCAGTGGTGTGGCGGGGTTTAGCGGCTACGAGCAGTACTTC.

J is TRBJ2-1 and V is TRBV27, with D possibly matching TRBD1 (8 bases). The ends were cut back, 4 bases at V and 0 bases at J, with 16 bases in the middle. This CDR3 is built from 17 residues. Germline CDR1 and CDR2: MNHEY and SMNVEV (reference sequence). The CDR3, as DNA: TGTGCCAGCAGTTCACAGGGGGGGGGCGTCTCCTACAATGAGCAGTTCTTC. This encodes CASSSQGGGVSYNEQFF.

This chain joins TRBV5-4 and TRBJ2-3; 11 bases map to TRBD2. This CDR3 contains 16 residues. Looked up from germline, CDR1 is SGHNT and CDR2 is YYREEE (reference sequence). After removal of 4 bases from V and 0 bases from J, the junction contained 4 bases not matched to a gene. The DNA for the CDR3 is TGTGCCAGCAGCGCGGGGACTAGCGGAAGCACAGATACGCAGTATTTT. Encoded protein: CASSAGTSGSTDTQYF.

The J gene is TRBJ2-3, the V gene TRBV5-4, with 9 bases identical to TRBD2. The CDR3 has 15 amino acids. Germline V gene lookup returns CDR1 SGHNT and CDR2 YYREEE (reference sequence). V trimming: 5 bases; J trimming: 0 bases; junction bases outside the gene matches: 4. The CDR3 protein is CASRRTSGSTDTQYF. The CDR3 nucleotides are TGTGCCAGCAGGAGAACTAGCGGGAGCACAGATACGCAGTATTTT.

In this sample, this clone turned up a few times. The rearrangement links TRBV19 to TRBJ1-1; no firm D call. V was trimmed by 1 base and J by 3 bases, leaving 9 bases between them. This CDR3 contains 14 residues. Germline V gives CDR1 LNHDA, CDR2 SQIVND (reference sequence). CDR3 bases: TGTGCCAGTAGTATAGGTAACCGTGACACTGAAGCTTTCTTT. It is translated as CASSIGNRDTEAFF.

The chain is built from TRBV7-6 and TRBJ1-5; possibly TRBD1 for D (5 bases). V lost 5 bases to trimming and J lost 5 bases, with 13 bases between them. Germline V lookup: CDR1 SGHVS, CDR2 FNYEAQ. The length of the CDR3 is 14 residues. CDR3 nucleotide sequence: TGTGCCAGCAGCCCCGGGGCAGACTATCAGCCCCAGCATTTT. Its protein is CASSPGADYQPQHF.

CDR3 sequence (DNA): TGTGCCAGCAAAGCGGACAGGGCAATCCAAGAGACCCAGTACTTC. It codes for CASKADRAIQETQYF. The genes are TRBV27 and TRBJ2-5; 8 bases fit TRBD1. The germline V gene encodes CDR1 MNHEY and CDR2 SMNVEV (reference sequence). The CDR3 consists of 15 residues. The V gene end was trimmed by 7 bases and the J gene end by 1 base; junction bases not matched to a gene: 8.

The chain is built from TRBV7-2 and TRBJ2-7; 12 bases fit TRBD2. CDR3 size: 13 residues. Losses at the gene ends were 5 bases for V and 7 bases for J; bases not matched to a gene: 3. Germline V CDR1 and CDR2: SGHTA, FQGNSA. In nucleotides, the CDR3 is TGTGCCAGCAGCCGGACTAGCGGGAAGGAGCAGTACTTC. It specifies CASSRTSGKEQYF. Full variable domain (outside the CDR3, taken from reference TRBV7-2 and TRBJ2-7): GAGVSQSPSNKVTEKGKDVELRCDPISGHTALYWYRQSLGQGLEFLIYFQGNSAPDKSGLPSDRFSAERTGGSVSTLTIQRTQQEDSAVYLCASSRTSGKEQYFGPGTRLTVT.

This clone was recorded once. The V call is TRBV11-2, the J call TRBJ2-1; D assignment may be TRBD1 or TRBD2 (5 bases each). This CDR3 region has 14 residues. Germline V gene lookup returns CDR1 SGHAT and CDR2 FQNNGV. Trimming shortened V by 4 bases and J by 14 bases, and 21 bases separated the two germline ends. CDR3 coding DNA: TGTGCCAGCAGCTCGCCTGCAGGGAGTGGGCCTGAGTTCTTC. This translates into CASSSPAGSGPEFF. Variable domain in full (rest from reference TRBV11-2 and TRBJ2-1): EAGVAQSPRYKIIEKRQSVAFWCNPISGHATLYWYQQILGQGPKLLIQFQNNGVVDDSQLPKDRFSAERLKGVDSTLKIQPAKLEDSAVYLCASSSPAGSGPEFFGPGTRLTVL.

This chain connects TRBV27 to TRBJ1-2; weak D call: TRBD1 (5 bases). V lost 5 bases and J 8 bases, leaving 12 bases between the germline ends. Germline V gives CDR1 MNHEY, CDR2 SMNVEV (reference sequence). The CDR3 has 12 residues. CDR3 sequence: CASSETGKGYTF. The CDR3 coding sequence is TGTGCCAGCAGTGAAACAGGAAAAGGCTACACCTTC.

The chain couples TRBV27 to TRBJ2-1; the D gene could be TRBD1 or TRBD2 (5 bases each). The V gene's germline CDR1 is MNHEY and CDR2 SMNVEV (reference sequence). V was shortened by 5 bases and J by 0 bases, with 20 bases between the two germline ends. There are 18 residues in the CDR3. DNA of the CDR3: TGTGCCAGCAGTGAGAGGGGTTTATCGGAGAGCTCCTACAATGAGCAGTTCTTC. Translation gives CASSERGLSESSYNEQFF.

V is TRBV29-1 and J is TRBJ2-5; 8 nucleotides line up with TRBD1. The J call is uncertain, as TRBJ2-7 better fits the DNA end. Germline V gene data show CDR1 as SQVTM and CDR2 as ANQGSEA. This CDR3 spans 14 amino acids. The CDR3 sequence is CSVVGRTGNYEQYF. For the CDR3, the DNA is TGCAGCGTTGTAGGGCGGACAGGGAATTACGAGCAGTACTTC.

The chain links TRBV28 to TRBJ2-1; D might be TRBD1 (7 bases). This CDR3 is 15 amino acids long. CDR1 and CDR2 from the germline V gene are MDHEN and SYDVKM. V was pared by 8 bases and J by 8 bases, with 22 bases between. The CDR3 spells CASRFSHRGGDEQFF. Written as DNA, the CDR3 is TGTGCCAGCCGATTTTCCCACAGGGGAGGCGATGAGCAGTTCTTC. The variable domain in full, with the rest retrieved from reference TRBV28 and TRBJ2-1, is DVKVTQSSRYLVKRTGEKVFLECVQDMDHENMFWYRQDPGLGLRLIYFSYDVKMKEKGDIPEGYSVSREKKERFSLILESASTNQTSMYLCASRFSHRGGDEQFFGPGTRLTVL.

This chain links TRBV7-3 with TRBJ1-1; D remains ambiguous. The CDR3 is 14 amino acids. Trimming took 3 bases from V and 2 from J, leaving 10 bases between them. CDR1 is SGHTA and CDR2 is FQGTGA in the germline V gene. The CDR3 region is CASSLTAENTEAFF. CDR3 nucleotide sequence: TGTGCCAGCAGCTTGACGGCAGAAAACACTGAAGCTTTCTTT.

The chain has TRBV4-1 and TRBJ1-2, with a possible D match to TRBD1 (5 bases). Germline V gives CDR1 MGHRA, CDR2 YSYEKL. The length of the CDR3 is 19 residues. The V and J ends lost 0 bases and 1 base respectively, with 21 bases between them. The CDR3 protein is CASSQDLRAARGDNYGYTF. The CDR3 DNA reads as TGCGCCAGCAGCCAAGATTTAAGGGCCGCCCGGGGCGATAACTATGGCTACACCTTC.

V usage is TRBV6-4 and J usage is TRBJ2-3; 8 bases align to TRBD1. CDR3 size: 13 residues. The trim removed 8 bases at V and 1 base at J, leaving 2 bases unmatched. The V gene's germline CDR1 is MRHNA and CDR2 SNTAGT. The CDR3 loop reads CASRGQGTDTQYF. The CDR3 nucleotides are TGTGCCAGCCGGGGACAGGGCACAGATACGCAGTATTTT.

This clone was counted at least ten times. This rearrangement joins TRBV5-1 to TRBJ2-2, with D perhaps TRBD1 (5 bases). CDR1 and CDR2 (germline): SGHRS, YFSETQ. V was shortened by 2 bases and J by 6 bases, with 11 bases between the two germline ends. The CDR3 is 14 residues long. DNA of the CDR3: TGCGCCAGCAGCTTCTCAGGGATCGCCGGGGAGCTGTTTTTT. This translates into CASSFSGIAGELFF.

About this clone: This likely came from a read error, as a far larger clone is one base away. At the DNA level, this CDR3 is encoded by other sequences in the same sample as well. V is TRBV6-6 and J is TRBJ2-3, with D unclear. Germline V gene data show CDR1 as MNHNY and CDR2 as SVGAGI (reference sequence). Deletions cut 2 bases from V and 6 bases from J, with 6 bases between. The length of the CDR3 is 12 residues. The CDR3 loop is CASSYGPDTQYF. CDR3 nucleotide sequence: TGTGCCAGCAGTTACGGGCCGGATACGCAGTATTTT.

This chain links TRBV6-5 with TRBJ1-1; 8 nucleotides match TRBD1. Per germline, CDR1 MNHEY and CDR2 SVGAGI. The V gene end was trimmed by 11 bases and the J gene end by 3 bases; junction bases not matched to a gene: 14. The CDR3 runs to 15 residues. The CDR3 bases are TGTGCCCGCTGGGGGCAGGGGGCGGGGGACACTGAAGCTTTCTTT. The encoded protein is CARWGQGAGDTEAFF.

This clone has ten or more counts. Other DNA sequences of this sample code for an identical CDR3. The J gene is TRBJ1-5, the V gene TRBV4-2, with 8 bases aligning to TRBD1. V dropped 3 bases and J dropped 1; count of bases not matched to a gene: 5. This CDR3 region has 16 residues. Germline CDR1 LGHNA, CDR2 YNFKEQ. CDR3 sequence: CASSQEQGGSNQPQHF. CDR3 coding DNA: TGTGCCAGCAGCCAGGAACAGGGGGGGAGCAATCAGCCCCAGCATTTT.

This chain links TRBV11-2 with TRBJ2-5, with D hard to call. The CDR3 sequence is 12 residues long. In germline, CDR1 is SGHAT, CDR2 FQNNGV. The V end was cut by 5 bases, the J end by 5 bases, with 9 bases between. The CDR3 DNA follows: TGTGCCAGCAGCACCTACTCCGAGACCCAGTACTTC. Its protein product is CASSTYSETQYF.

V gene TRBV13 combines with J gene TRBJ1-6; a weak D match, TRBD1 (6 bases). From germline, CDR1 is PRHDT and CDR2 FYEKMQ (reference sequence). Trimming stripped 1 base from V and 10 bases from J, with 17 bases between. CDR3 length equals 16 residues. This CDR3 is CASSLARGPGGSPLHF. CDR3 coding DNA: TGTGCCAGCAGCTTAGCGCGGGGGCCGGGTGGCTCACCCCTCCACTTT.

V is TRBV18 and J is TRBJ1-2, with D perhaps matching TRBD1 (6 bases). The CDR3 sequence is 16 residues long. From germline, CDR1 is KGHSH and CDR2 LQKENI. V dropped 1 base and J dropped 1 base, with 13 bases sitting between them. CDR3 residues: CASSPRAGADNYGYTF. In DNA, the CDR3 is TGTGCCAGCTCACCACGGGCAGGGGCGGATAACTATGGCTACACCTTC.

This clone came up a few times. The chain links TRBV4-1 to TRBJ2-2, with 8 bases fitting TRBD1. V shed 4 bases and J 0 bases; nucleotides not matched to a gene: 4. Per germline, CDR1 MGHRA and CDR2 YSYEKL. CDR3 length: 16 amino acids. CDR3: CASSLRGQANTGELFF. DNA of the CDR3: TGCGCCAGCAGCCTCCGGGGACAGGCGAACACCGGGGAGCTGTTTTTT.

The chain links TRBV5-1 to TRBJ2-3, with TRBD2 identical over 14 bases. The CDR3 is 16 amino acids. CDR1 and CDR2 (germline): SGHRS, YFSETQ. V lost 4 bases to trimming and J lost 6 bases; unmatched junction nucleotides: 7. Here the CDR3 reads CASSAGLAGEVDTQYF. The CDR3 DNA follows: TGCGCCAGCAGCGCGGGACTAGCGGGAGAGGTGGATACGCAGTATTTT. Combining the CDR3 with reference TRBV5-1 and TRBJ2-3 gives the whole variable domain KAGVTQTPRYLIKTRGQQVTLSCSPISGHRSVSWYQQTPGQGLQFLFEYFSETQRNKGNFPGRFSGRQFSNSRSEMNVSTLELGDSALYLCASSAGLAGEVDTQYFGPGTRLTVL.

The rearrangement links TRBV7-2 to TRBJ2-7; perhaps TRBD1 as D (6 bases). The CDR3 spans 13 residues. Germline values: CDR1 SGHTA, CDR2 FQGNSA. V was shortened by 5 bases and J by 2 bases, with 10 bases between the two germline ends. In DNA form, the CDR3 reads TGTGCCAGCAGCCGGACAGCCCCCTACGAGCAGTACTTC. This gives the protein CASSRTAPYEQYF.

The rearrangement joins TRBV27 to TRBJ2-1; TRBD2 aligns across 9 bases. CDR3 length: 16 residues. V lost 7 bases and J lost 7; bases outside the gene matches: 14. CDR1 is MNHEY and CDR2 is SMNVEV in the germline V gene (reference sequence). The CDR3: CASTALGSGSRNEQFF. The CDR3 nucleotides read TGTGCCAGCACCGCTCTGGGTAGCGGGAGTAGAAATGAGCAGTTCTTC.

This rearrangement joins TRBV5-1 to TRBJ2-2; possibly TRBD1 or TRBD2 for D (5 bases each). The V and J ends lost 0 bases and 3 bases respectively, with 9 bases between them. The CDR3 covers 15 residues. CDR1 and CDR2 from the germline V gene are SGHRS and YFSETQ. For the CDR3, the DNA is TGCGCCAGCAGCTTGGAGAGAGGGGACACCGGGGAGCTGTTTTTT. This codes for CASSLERGDTGELFF.